This T cell receptor beta chain was observed in a study of T-cell memory formation after mild COVID-19 (dated by TCRdb to about 2021). A note on the overall study: Most TCR sequence clusters were specific to one of the two donors. Longitudinal TCRalpha and TCRbeta repertoire sequencing tracked T-cell clones expanding and contracting after mild COVID-19 in a couple of donors. Two young, previously healthy adult volunteers made up the cohort, one male and one female.

CDR1 SGHRS and CDR2 YFSETQ were looked up in the germline V gene. V drops 1 base and J drops 1 base, leaving 9 bases in between. From cysteine to phenylalanine, the CDR3 is 16 amino acids long. The read is trimmed to its CDR3 DNA, 48 bases read in frame from base 1. Ficoll-Paque density gradient centrifugation was the method used to isolate PBMCs. This clonotype showed up just a few times. There is no known antigen for this receptor. No base quality information exists; no much larger clone differs at one position. TCRdb shows the sequencer as Illumina NovaSeq 6000. TCRalpha and TCRbeta cDNA libraries were built by 5'RACE with constant-segment primers, adding sample barcodes and unique molecular identifiers. RNA was extracted from every sample with Trizol reagent. Library amplification was performed in two PCR steps, and a second sample barcode and Illumina TruSeq adapters were introduced in the second step. Sequencing of the libraries was done on an Illumina NovaSeq, producing 2 x 150 bp paired-end reads. The study's processing was this. Demultiplexing of reads and collapsing into UMI-guided consensus sequences were performed with migec v1.2.7. With mixcr v2.1.11, UMI consensuses were aligned to TRA and TRB V and J templates and assembled into clonotypes. Expanded or contracted clonotypes were those called significant by both edgeR and NoisET, with noise models trained on biological replicates. For edgeR calls, the cutoffs were a false discovery rate-adjusted p below 0.01 and a log2 fold-change threshold of 1. As an exploratory analysis of dynamics, max-normalized trajectories of the 1000 most abundant clonotypes were examined with PCA combined with hierarchical clustering. The CD4 or CD8 phenotype of responding clones was assigned using the separately sequenced CD4+ and CD8+ repertoires. TCRdb applied fastp at Q25 and MiXCR to the public reads, then kept only in-frame beta chains. Each entry merges the rows of one CDR3 protein and shows their most common DNA and genes. These V and J calls rely on TCRdb rather than the paper's analysis. The sample profile shows around 130,000 distinct CDR3 sequences; 15% to 20% of them were found once. The ten largest clones add up to 5.2% of the sample.

The paper's findings and limits, for the study overall: The second-wave clones that peaked on day 37 were not confirmed to be SARS-CoV-2 specific. Some responding clones were detected in pre-infection memory, which suggested that pre-existing cross-reactive memory T cells had joined the SARS-CoV-2 response. From day 15 to 85, contracting clones showed balanced CD4/CD8 phenotypes, whereas a second wave of clones that expanded from day 15 to 37 leaned towards CD4+. Contracting CD4+ clones turned up mainly in the CM and EM memory subsets, whereas EMRA was where CD8+ clones were enriched. Only two mild cases were covered in the study, and larger cohorts including severe cases with pre-infection samples were considered necessary.

The rearranged chain carries TRBV5-1 and TRBJ2-6, with the D gene uncertain. The sequencing sample was made of PBMCs or a T cell subset sorted from them (not recorded which). The clonotype was recovered from a man younger than 35 who had mild COVID-19 (a few samples of this study predate the infection). The sample titles of this study are shuffled in the database, so cell type and time point are left out; the donor was told from shared clones. The nucleotide sequence is given as TGCGCCAGCAGCTTGATCCAGCAGTCTGGGGCCAACGTCCTGACTTTC. This gives the protein CASSLIQQSGANVLTF. Supplemented by the reference TRBV5-1 and TRBJ2-6 proteins around the CDR3, the complete variable domain is KAGVTQTPRYLIKTRGQQVTLSCSPISGHRSVSWYQQTPGQGLQFLFEYFSETQRNKGNFPGRFSGRQFSNSRSEMNVSTLELGDSALYLCASSLIQQSGANVLTFGAGSRLTVL.